What follows describes a single TCR beta chain. The source of the sample is a study of blood T cell repertoires in COVID-19. About the research overall: Nucleic acid was either cDNA or gDNA, and it came from T cells, B-cell-depleted T cells, or PBMCs.

The CDR3 totals 14 residues. Trimming removed 2 bases at V and 2 bases at J, with 10 bases between. CDR1 is SGHTA, CDR2 FQGNSA, per germline. The cohort comprised adults aged 18 to 89 years residing in 20 to 25 US areas. Participant reports of clinical history set cohort assignment. Assay: immunoSEQ multiplex PCR; the TCRdb copy retains only in-frame clones and omits some. This table has almost 400,000 clones, roughly nine tenths appearing once. The sequence derives from a woman between 25 and 40 years old who had recovered from COVID-19. The sequenced sample was PBMCs or T cells enriched from blood (not recorded which). The gene calls are TRBV7-2 and TRBJ2-7; no reliable D call. The CDR3 sequence: CASSLNRVAYEQYF. CDR3 sequence (DNA): TGTGCCAGCAGCTTAAACAGAGTAGCCTACGAGCAGTACTTC.